Presented here are 30 T cell receptor beta chains from one specimen sequenced in a study of T cell changes during pregnancy in multiple sclerosis. Data came from immunoSEQ multiplex PCR; TCRdb stores just in-frame clones and leaves some out. The table shows about 68,000 clones, with roughly nine tenths occurring only once. The source was peripheral blood, collected in the second trimester of pregnancy. Receptor source: a female donor with multiple sclerosis, enrolled in a pregnancy study.

This clone has a single count. The chain links TRBV6-6 to TRBJ1-2; tentatively, D is TRBD1 (5 bases). V was clipped by 6 bases and J by 4 bases, with 15 bases between them. Germline loops: CDR1 MNHNY, CDR2 SVGAGI (reference sequence). This CDR3 is 14 amino acids long. This chain's CDR3 is CASSLQGISYGYTF. DNA of the CDR3: TGTGCCAGCAGCCTCCAGGGCATAAGCTATGGCTACACCTTC.

This clone was detected once. V usage is TRBV14 and J usage is TRBJ2-4; 7 bases are a match to TRBD2. V gave up 1 base and J gave up 2 bases; unmatched junction bases: 5. CDR3 size: 16 residues. CDR1 and CDR2 (germline): SGHDN, FVKESK. This CDR3 is CASSQARGTTKNIQYF. CDR3 bases: TGTGCCAGCAGCCAAGCGCGCGGGACTACCAAAAACATTCAGTACTTC.

V and J are TRBV7-3 and TRBJ2-1; TRBD1 matches 7 bases. The CDR3 has 15 residues. The germline gives CDR1 SGHTA, CDR2 FQGTGA. J lost 5 bases, V lost 5 bases, and 9 bases had no gene match. The CDR3 sequence: CASSLGTAAHNEQFF. CDR3 sequence (DNA): TGTGCCAGCAGCCTGGGGACAGCCGCCCACAATGAGCAGTTCTTC.

V usage is TRBV14 and J usage is TRBJ1-5; the D gene is possibly TRBD1 (5 bases). V lost 5 bases to trimming and J lost 0 bases, with 5 bases between them. Germline V lookup: CDR1 SGHDN, CDR2 FVKESK. The CDR3 is 13 amino acids. This CDR3 reads CASSRGSNQPQHF. The CDR3 nucleotides read TGTGCCAGCAGCAGGGGTAGCAATCAGCCCCAGCATTTT.

V usage is TRBV5-1 and J usage is TRBJ2-2, with unresolved D. Trimming took off 6 bases at V and 5 bases at J, with 20 bases between the two ends. The CDR3 has 16 amino acids. The germline V gene has CDR1 SGHRS and CDR2 YFSETQ. DNA for the CDR3: TGCGCCAGCACCCTTTCGGCTGAGCGAAATACCGGGGAGCTGTTTTTT. It codes for CASTLSAERNTGELFF.

The rearrangement joins TRBV5-8 to TRBJ1-1, with 9 bases matching TRBD1. V lost 3 bases to trimming and J lost 4 bases; unmatched junction nucleotides: 10. This CDR3 is built from 16 residues. In germline, CDR1 is SGHTS, CDR2 YDEGEE. Here the CDR3 reads CASSSRGGQGITEAFF. CDR3 bases: TGTGCCAGCAGCTCGAGGGGGGGACAGGGAATCACTGAAGCTTTCTTT.

The V and J genes are TRBV15 and TRBJ2-3, with 9 bases identical to TRBD2. Trimming took 0 bases from V and 5 from J; bases not matched to a gene: 12. Germline loops: CDR1 LNHNV, CDR2 YYDKDF (reference sequence). The CDR3 sequence is 18 residues long. The DNA of the CDR3 is TGTGCCACCAGCAGAGATGGGCTAGCGGGGTCTAGCGGAGATACGCAGTATTTT. This codes for CATSRDGLAGSSGDTQYF.

The chain recombines TRBV19 with TRBJ1-2; TRBD1 aligns across 10 bases. The CDR3 runs to 14 residues. The germline CDR1 and CDR2 sequences are LNHDA and SQIVND (reference sequence). V dropped 8 bases and J dropped 5; count of bases not matched to a gene: 8. The chain's CDR3 is CASWARDRGYGYTF. In nucleotides, the CDR3 is TGTGCCAGTTGGGCCAGGGACAGGGGTTATGGCTACACCTTC.

The chain combines TRBV4-3 with TRBJ1-3; maybe TRBD1 (6 bases). Per germline, CDR1 LGHNA and CDR2 YSLEER. The V and J ends lost 1 base and 0 bases respectively, with 13 bases between them. This CDR3 contains 17 residues. The CDR3 DNA sequence: TGCGCCAGCAGCCAAGTGAAGGACAGCTTCTCTGGAAACACCATATATTTT. Translation: CASSQVKDSFSGNTIYF.

This chain uses TRBV4-3 with TRBJ2-5; perhaps TRBD2 as D (7 bases). V lost 0 bases and J lost 8, with 16 bases in between. The CDR3 runs to 15 residues. Germline lookup yields CDR1 LGHNA and CDR2 YSLEER. This chain's CDR3 is CASSQEGRGQNTQYF. The CDR3 DNA reads as TGCGCCAGCAGCCAAGAAGGGCGGGGGCAAAATACCCAGTACTTC.

The V gene is TRBV19, the J gene TRBJ1-3; possibly TRBD1 for D (5 bases). There are 15 residues in the CDR3. The ends were cut back, 2 bases at V and 2 bases at J, with 10 bases in the middle. Germline CDR1 LNHDA, CDR2 SQIVND (reference sequence). CDR3 sequence: CASSISSGAGNTIYF. CDR3 in DNA: TGTGCCAGTAGTATATCATCGGGGGCTGGAAACACCATATATTTT.

The genes are TRBV21-1 and TRBJ2-4; TRBD2, the table's D call, lacks a check against the DNA. TRBV21-1 constitutes a pseudogene. The CDR3 extends over 19 amino acids. The CDR3 loop reads CASSKGSRTLSLAKNIQYF. Written as DNA, the CDR3 is TGTGCCAGCAGCAAAGGTTCGAGGACTCTTTCCCTAGCCAAAAACATTCAGTACTTC.

The chain recombines TRBV2 with TRBJ2-6; the D is unclear. Trimming stripped 2 bases from V and 0 bases from J, with 14 bases between. The germline V gene has CDR1 SNHLY and CDR2 FYNNEI. This CDR3 contains 18 residues. The CDR3 bases are TGTGCCAGCAGTGAAATGGCCCCAGGCTTCTCTGGGGCCAACGTCCTGACTTTC. Its translation is CASSEMAPGFSGANVLTF.

This clone has only one observation. The chain joins TRBV2 to TRBJ2-1; no reliable D call. Trimming cost V 1 base and J 2 bases, with 9 bases left between them. The V gene's germline CDR1 is SNHLY and CDR2 FYNNEI. CDR3 length equals 15 residues. Written as DNA, the CDR3 is TGTGCCAGCAGTGAAGAATACAGCCCCTACAATGAGCAGTTCTTC. Translation gives CASSEEYSPYNEQFF.

The chain carries TRBV4-2 and TRBJ2-1, with D maybe TRBD2 (6 bases). The CDR3 runs 15 residues. Germline V gene data show CDR1 as LGHNA and CDR2 as YNFKEQ. Trimming shortened V by 0 bases and J by 10 bases, and 16 bases separated the two germline ends. Here the CDR3 DNA reads TGTGCCAGCAGCCAAGAGAGCGGAGGGGCGGCGGAGCAGTTCTTC. Translating it yields CASSQESGGAAEQFF.

The chain carries TRBV5-1 and TRBJ2-2, with D unresolved. V was cut by 5 bases and J by 4 bases, with 12 bases left in between. The CDR3 consists of 14 residues. Germline V gene sequence: CDR1 SGHRS, CDR2 YFSETQ. The CDR3 region has the DNA TGCGCCAGCAGACCCCCAAGGAGCACCGGGGAGCTGTTTTTT. As protein: CASRPPRSTGELFF.

This clone was seen a single time. The chain carries TRBV9 and TRBJ1-6; 7 bases line up with TRBD1. The CDR3 is made up of 15 amino acids. Looked up from germline, CDR1 is SGDLS and CDR2 is YYNGEE. J gave up 8 bases and V 4 bases, and 9 bases lay outside the gene matches. The CDR3 region has the DNA TGTGCCAGCAGCTTGAGTCGGGACAGTTATTCACCCCTCCACTTT. This sequence encodes CASSLSRDSYSPLHF.

CDR3 residues: CASTHSGTGNTGELFF. CDR3 nucleotides: TGTGCCAGCACTCACTCCGGGACAGGAAACACCGGGGAGCTGTTTTTT. V and J are TRBV6-6 and TRBJ2-2; 8 bases map to TRBD1. CDR1 MNHNY and CDR2 SVGAGI come from the germline V gene (reference sequence). With 7 bases clipped from V and 2 bases from J, the junction kept 9 bases outside the gene matches. CDR3 length: 16 residues.

The rearrangement uses TRBV7-8 and TRBJ2-7; D is possibly TRBD2 (6 bases). This CDR3 has 17 residues. V lost 0 bases, J lost 3 bases, and 18 bases lay in between. Germline V lookup: CDR1 SGHVS, CDR2 FQNEAQ. CDR3 residues: CASSLALGREYGYEQYF. DNA for the CDR3: TGTGCCAGCAGCTTAGCGCTTGGGCGGGAATATGGCTACGAGCAGTACTTC.

The count of this clone is one. The chain joins TRBV7-2 to TRBJ1-2, with D maybe TRBD1 (6 bases). Germline lookup yields CDR1 SGHTA and CDR2 FQGNSA. V shed 4 bases and J shed 0 bases, with 12 bases lying between them. This CDR3 is 15 amino acids long. CDR3 sequence reads: CASSSGQNPNYGYTF. As DNA, the CDR3 is TGTGCCAGCAGCTCCGGACAGAACCCTAACTATGGCTACACCTTC.

This chain connects TRBV6-5 to TRBJ1-1, with D maybe TRBD1 (6 bases). The CDR3 sequence is 14 residues long. The ends were cut back, 7 bases at V and 1 base at J, with 13 bases in the middle. Germline CDR1 MNHEY, CDR2 SVGAGI. The CDR3 sequence: CASNRQAGNTEAFF. The DNA for the CDR3 is TGTGCCAGCAACAGACAGGCGGGGAACACTGAAGCTTTCTTT.

The V and J genes are TRBV29-1 and TRBJ1-1; no firm D call. The CDR3 contains 13 residues. Germline values: CDR1 SQVTM, CDR2 ANQGSEA. V was shortened by 5 bases and J by 0 bases, with 10 bases between the two germline ends. The CDR3: CSVRISMNTEAFF. CDR3 nucleotide sequence: TGCAGCGTTCGCATTAGCATGAACACTGAAGCTTTCTTT.

J is TRBJ2-3 and V is TRBV9; TRBD1 agrees at 8 bases. The J segment lost 3 bases and the V segment lost 3 bases, leaving 12 bases of the junction unmatched. Germline V gives CDR1 SGDLS, CDR2 YYNGEE. The CDR3 has 17 amino acids. The CDR3 here is CASSGHRGAFLTDTQYF. The CDR3 DNA reads as TGTGCCAGCAGCGGACACAGGGGGGCTTTCCTAACAGATACGCAGTATTTT.

This clone appeared once. The rearrangement joins TRBV21-1 to TRBJ1-5; TRBD1 reflects the table's D call only, with no check against the DNA. TRBV21-1 is shown as a pseudogene. CDR3 length: 16 amino acids. CDR3 sequence reads: CASSTRQLPRNQPQHF. The CDR3 DNA reads TGTGCCAGCAGCACTCGACAGCTCCCAAGGAATCAGCCCCAGCATTTT.

The chain links TRBV10-3 to TRBJ1-4, with TRBD1 matching over 7 bases. Per the germline V gene, CDR1 is ENHRY and CDR2 is SYGVKD. The CDR3 extends over 13 amino acids. The junction had 7 bases not matched to a gene; V was cut back by 10 bases and J by 5 bases. The CDR3 coding sequence is TGTGCCACCAAGACAGGGCACAATGAAAAACTGTTTTTT. It is translated as CATKTGHNEKLFF.

This chain links TRBV4-2 with TRBJ2-7, with 12 bases aligning to TRBD2. Per the germline V gene, CDR1 is LGHNA and CDR2 is YNFKEQ. This CDR3 spans 16 amino acids. V lost 4 bases and J lost 3; bases outside the gene matches: 7. The CDR3 DNA follows: TGTGCCAGCAGCCCAGAATGGACTAGCGGGGACTACGAGCAGTACTTC. This encodes CASSPEWTSGDYEQYF.

The chain links TRBV14 to TRBJ2-7; D possibly corresponds to TRBD1 (6 bases). The CDR3 length is 15 residues. Germline assignment: CDR1 SGHDN and CDR2 FVKESK. The ends were cut back, 0 bases at V and 0 bases at J, with 9 bases in the middle. The CDR3 DNA reads TGTGCCAGCAGCCAAGATTGGACAGCCTCCTACGAGCAGTACTTC. It specifies CASSQDWTASYEQYF.

The chain recombines TRBV7-9 with TRBJ1-1; D unclear. Trimming pared 3 bases from V and 1 base from J, leaving 9 bases between. The CDR3 covers 14 residues. The germline V gene encodes CDR1 SEHNR and CDR2 FQNEAQ (reference sequence). CDR3 sequence (DNA): TGTGCCAGCAGCTTCATAGAGGGGAACACTGAAGCTTTCTTT. Its translation: CASSFIEGNTEAFF.

The chain has TRBV6-6 and TRBJ1-5; TRBD1 matches 7 bases. The CDR3 is 16 amino acids. The junction had 11 bases not matched to a gene; V was cut back by 6 bases and J by 3 bases. The germline gives CDR1 MNHNY, CDR2 SVGAGI (reference sequence). The CDR3 nucleotides read TGTGCCAGCAGGGCAGGGGGTCCTGGGGTCAATCAGCCCCAGCATTTT. This codes for CASRAGGPGVNQPQHF.

This clone was seen only once. V gene TRBV5-1 combines with J gene TRBJ1-1; 8 bases fit TRBD1. CDR1 is SGHRS, CDR2 YFSETQ, per germline. This CDR3 spans 15 amino acids. The trim removed 4 bases at V and 5 bases at J, leaving 10 bases unmatched. Here the CDR3 DNA reads TGCGCCAGCAGCCCCCGGACAGGGCTAGGGACTGAAGCTTTCTTT. Amino acids: CASSPRTGLGTEAFF.